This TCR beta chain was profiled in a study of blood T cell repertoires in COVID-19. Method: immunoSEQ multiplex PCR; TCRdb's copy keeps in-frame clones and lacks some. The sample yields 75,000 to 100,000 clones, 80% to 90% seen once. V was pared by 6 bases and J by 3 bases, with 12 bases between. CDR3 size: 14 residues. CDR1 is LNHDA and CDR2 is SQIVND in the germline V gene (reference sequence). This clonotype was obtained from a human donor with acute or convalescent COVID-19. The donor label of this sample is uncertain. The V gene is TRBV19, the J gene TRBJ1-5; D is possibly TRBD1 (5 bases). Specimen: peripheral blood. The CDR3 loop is CASRWQGPNQPQHF. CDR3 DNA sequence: TGTGCCAGTAGATGGCAGGGTCCCAATCAGCCCCAGCATTTT.